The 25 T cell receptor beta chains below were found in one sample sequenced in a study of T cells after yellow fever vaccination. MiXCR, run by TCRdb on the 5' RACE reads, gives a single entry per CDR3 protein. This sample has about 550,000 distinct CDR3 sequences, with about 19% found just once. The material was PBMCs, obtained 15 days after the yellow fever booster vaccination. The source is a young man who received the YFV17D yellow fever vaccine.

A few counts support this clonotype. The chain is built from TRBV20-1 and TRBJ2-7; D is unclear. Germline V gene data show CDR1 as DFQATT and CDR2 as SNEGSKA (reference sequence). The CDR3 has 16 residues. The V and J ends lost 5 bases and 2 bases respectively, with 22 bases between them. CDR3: CSAPKLTRYPTYEQYF. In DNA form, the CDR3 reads TGCAGTGCTCCCAAATTAACCAGGTACCCAACCTACGAGCAGTACTTC.

CDR3 sequence reads: CASSDLSDPYEQYF. DNA of the CDR3: TGTGCCAGCAGTGACCTGAGCGACCCCTACGAGCAGTACTTC. The J gene is TRBJ2-7, the V gene TRBV6-1; D uncertain. There are 14 residues in the CDR3. Germline V gene lookup returns CDR1 MNHNS and CDR2 SASEGT. V was pared by 3 bases and J by 2 bases, with 11 bases between.

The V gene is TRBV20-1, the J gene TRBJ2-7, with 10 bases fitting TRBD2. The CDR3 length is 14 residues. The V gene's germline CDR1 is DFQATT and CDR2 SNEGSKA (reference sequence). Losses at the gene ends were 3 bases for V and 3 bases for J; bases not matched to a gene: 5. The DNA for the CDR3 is TGCAGTGCTAGTCCTAGCGGGAGAATCTACGAGCAGTACTTC. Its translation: CSASPSGRIYEQYF.

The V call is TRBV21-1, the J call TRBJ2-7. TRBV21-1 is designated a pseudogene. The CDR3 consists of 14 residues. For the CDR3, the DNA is TGTGCCAGCAGCAATAACGGGACCTCCTACGAGCAGTACTTC. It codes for CASSNNGTSYEQYF.

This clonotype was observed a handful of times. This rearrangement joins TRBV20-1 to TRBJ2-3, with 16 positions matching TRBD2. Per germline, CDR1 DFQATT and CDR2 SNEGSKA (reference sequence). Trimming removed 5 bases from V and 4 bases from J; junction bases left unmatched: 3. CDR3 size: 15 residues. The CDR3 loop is CSAAGLAGGADTQYF. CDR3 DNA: TGCAGTGCTGCGGGACTAGCGGGAGGGGCAGATACGCAGTATTTT.

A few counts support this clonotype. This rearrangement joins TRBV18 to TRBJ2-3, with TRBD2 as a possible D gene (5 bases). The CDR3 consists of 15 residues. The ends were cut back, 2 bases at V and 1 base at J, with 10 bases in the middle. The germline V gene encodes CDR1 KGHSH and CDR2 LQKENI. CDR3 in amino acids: CASSPSAEGTDTQYF. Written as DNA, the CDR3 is TGTGCCAGCTCACCAAGCGCGGAGGGCACAGATACGCAGTATTTT.

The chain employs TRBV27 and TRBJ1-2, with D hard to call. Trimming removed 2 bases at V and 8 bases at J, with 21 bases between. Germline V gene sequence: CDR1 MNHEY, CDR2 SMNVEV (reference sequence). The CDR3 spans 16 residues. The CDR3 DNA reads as TGTGCCAGCAGTTTAGTATCATCAACTTGGGTGGAAGGCTACACCTTC. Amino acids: CASSLVSSTWVEGYTF.

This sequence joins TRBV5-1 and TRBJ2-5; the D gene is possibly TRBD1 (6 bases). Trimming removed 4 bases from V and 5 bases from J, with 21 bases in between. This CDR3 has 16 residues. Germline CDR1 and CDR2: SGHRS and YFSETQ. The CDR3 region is CASSGSGGQRDETQYF. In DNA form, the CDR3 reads TGCGCCAGCAGCGGGTCCGGCGGACAGCGTGACGAGACCCAGTACTTC.

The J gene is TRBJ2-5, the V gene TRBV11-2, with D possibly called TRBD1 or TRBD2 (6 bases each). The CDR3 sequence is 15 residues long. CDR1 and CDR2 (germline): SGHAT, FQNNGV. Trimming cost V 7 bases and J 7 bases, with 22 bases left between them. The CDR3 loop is CASTGGGSTRATQYF. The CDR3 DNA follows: TGTGCCAGCACCGGGGGCGGCTCCACGAGGGCGACCCAGTACTTC.

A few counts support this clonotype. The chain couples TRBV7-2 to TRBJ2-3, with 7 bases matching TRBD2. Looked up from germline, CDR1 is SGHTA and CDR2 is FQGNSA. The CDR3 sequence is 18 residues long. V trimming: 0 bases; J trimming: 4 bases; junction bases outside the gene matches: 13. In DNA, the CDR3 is TGTGCCAGCAGCTTAGCGGCCACTAGCGCCGGCGGAGCAGATACGCAGTATTTT. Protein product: CASSLAATSAGGADTQYF.

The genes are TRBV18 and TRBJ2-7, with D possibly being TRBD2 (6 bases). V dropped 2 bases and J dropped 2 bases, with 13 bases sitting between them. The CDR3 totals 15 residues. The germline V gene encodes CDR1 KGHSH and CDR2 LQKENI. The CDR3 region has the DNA TGTGCCAGCTCACCATCGGGGGACGGGGCCTACGAGCAGTACTTC. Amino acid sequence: CASSPSGDGAYEQYF.

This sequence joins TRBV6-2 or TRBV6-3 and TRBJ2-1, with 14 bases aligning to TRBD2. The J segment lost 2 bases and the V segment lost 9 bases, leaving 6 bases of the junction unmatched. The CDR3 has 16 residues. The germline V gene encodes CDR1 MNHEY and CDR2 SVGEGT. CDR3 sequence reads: CASRLAGGKAYNEQFF. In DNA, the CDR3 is TGTGCCAGTCGACTAGCGGGAGGGAAGGCCTACAATGAGCAGTTCTTC.

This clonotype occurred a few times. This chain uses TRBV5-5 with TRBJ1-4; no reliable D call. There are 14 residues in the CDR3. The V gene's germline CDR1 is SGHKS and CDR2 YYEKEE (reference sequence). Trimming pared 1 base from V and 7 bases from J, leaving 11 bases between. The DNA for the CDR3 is TGTGCCAGCAGCTTGTTGGGAGGTGTTGAAAAACTGTTTTTT. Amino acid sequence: CASSLLGGVEKLFF.

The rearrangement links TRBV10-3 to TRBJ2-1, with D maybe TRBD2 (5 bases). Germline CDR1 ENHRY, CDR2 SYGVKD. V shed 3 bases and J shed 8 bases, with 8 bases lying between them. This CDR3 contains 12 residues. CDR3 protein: CAISESGDEQFF. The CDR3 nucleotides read TGTGCCATCAGTGAAAGCGGAGATGAGCAGTTCTTC.

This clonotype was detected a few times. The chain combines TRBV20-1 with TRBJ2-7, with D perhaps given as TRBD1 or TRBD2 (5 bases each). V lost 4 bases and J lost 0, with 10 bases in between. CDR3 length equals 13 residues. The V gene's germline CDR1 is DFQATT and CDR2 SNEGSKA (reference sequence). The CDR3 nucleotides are TGCAGTGCTATCAGGGAGAGCTCCTACGAGCAGTACTTC. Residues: CSAIRESSYEQYF.

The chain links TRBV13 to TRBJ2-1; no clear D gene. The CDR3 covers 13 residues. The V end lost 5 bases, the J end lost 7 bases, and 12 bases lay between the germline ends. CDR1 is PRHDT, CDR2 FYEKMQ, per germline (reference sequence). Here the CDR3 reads CASSPALINEQFF. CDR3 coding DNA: TGTGCCAGCAGCCCCGCTCTGATAAATGAGCAGTTCTTC.

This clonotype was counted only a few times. The CDR3 region is CSVGQPPYEQYF. The CDR3 nucleotides read TGCAGCGTAGGTCAGCCTCCCTACGAGCAGTACTTC. The rearrangement joins TRBV29-1 to TRBJ2-7; unclear D gene. Between the trimmed V and J ends, which lost 6 bases and 2 bases, there was a span of 11 bases. CDR1 is SQVTM and CDR2 is ANQGSEA in the germline V gene. This CDR3 is built from 12 residues.

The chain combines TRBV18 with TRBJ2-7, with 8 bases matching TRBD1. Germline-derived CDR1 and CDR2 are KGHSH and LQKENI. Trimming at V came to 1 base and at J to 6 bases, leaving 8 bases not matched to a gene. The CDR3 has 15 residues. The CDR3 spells CASSPQANRGIEQYF. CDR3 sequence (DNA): TGTGCCAGCTCACCACAGGCGAACAGGGGGATCGAGCAGTACTTC.

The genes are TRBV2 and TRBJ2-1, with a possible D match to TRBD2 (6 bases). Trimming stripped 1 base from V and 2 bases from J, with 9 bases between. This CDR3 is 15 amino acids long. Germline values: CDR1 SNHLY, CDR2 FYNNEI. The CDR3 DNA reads TGTGCCAGCAGTGAAGGGAGGGTCGCCTACAATGAGCAGTTCTTC. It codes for CASSEGRVAYNEQFF.

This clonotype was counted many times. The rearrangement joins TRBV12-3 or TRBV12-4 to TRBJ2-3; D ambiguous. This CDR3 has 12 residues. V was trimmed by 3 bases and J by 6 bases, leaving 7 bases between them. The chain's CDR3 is CASSFRWDTQYF. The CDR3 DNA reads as TGTGCCAGCAGTTTCCGCTGGGATACGCAGTATTTT.

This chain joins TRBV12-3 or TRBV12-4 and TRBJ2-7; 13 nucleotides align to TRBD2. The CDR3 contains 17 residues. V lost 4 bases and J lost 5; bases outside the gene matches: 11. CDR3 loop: CASSWFRTSGRVNEQYF. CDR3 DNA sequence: TGTGCCAGCAGTTGGTTTCGGACTAGCGGGAGAGTCAACGAGCAGTACTTC.

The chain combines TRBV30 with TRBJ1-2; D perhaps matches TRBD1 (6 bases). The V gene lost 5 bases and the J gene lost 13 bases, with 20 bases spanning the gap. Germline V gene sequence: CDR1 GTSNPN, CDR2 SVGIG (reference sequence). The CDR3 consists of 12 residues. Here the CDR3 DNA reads TGTGCCTGGTATCCCGGTCGGGGGCAGGGCACCTTC. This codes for CAWYPGRGQGTF.

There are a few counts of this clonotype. CDR3 DNA sequence: TGTGCCAGCAGCTGGAGTAGCGGGTACGGCCCATCCTACGAGCAGTACTTC. Residues: CASSWSSGYGPSYEQYF. This sequence joins TRBV7-2 and TRBJ2-7, with TRBD2 matching 7 bases. The CDR3 loop spans 17 amino acids. The germline V gene has CDR1 SGHTA and CDR2 FQGNSA. J lost 1 base, V lost 4 bases, and 13 bases had no gene match.

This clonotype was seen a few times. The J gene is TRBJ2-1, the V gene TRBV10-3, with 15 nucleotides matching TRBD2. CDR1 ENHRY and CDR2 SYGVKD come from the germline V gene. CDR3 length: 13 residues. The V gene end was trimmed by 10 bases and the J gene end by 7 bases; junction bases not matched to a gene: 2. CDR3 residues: CATGTSGRNEQFF. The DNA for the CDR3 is TGTGCCACCGGGACTAGCGGGAGGAATGAGCAGTTCTTC.

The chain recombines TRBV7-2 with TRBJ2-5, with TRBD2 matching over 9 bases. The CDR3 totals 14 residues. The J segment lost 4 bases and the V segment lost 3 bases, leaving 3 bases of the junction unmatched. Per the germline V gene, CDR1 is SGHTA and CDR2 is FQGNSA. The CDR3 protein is CASSFLAGAETQYF. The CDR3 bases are TGTGCCAGCAGCTTTTTAGCGGGAGCAGAGACCCAGTACTTC.